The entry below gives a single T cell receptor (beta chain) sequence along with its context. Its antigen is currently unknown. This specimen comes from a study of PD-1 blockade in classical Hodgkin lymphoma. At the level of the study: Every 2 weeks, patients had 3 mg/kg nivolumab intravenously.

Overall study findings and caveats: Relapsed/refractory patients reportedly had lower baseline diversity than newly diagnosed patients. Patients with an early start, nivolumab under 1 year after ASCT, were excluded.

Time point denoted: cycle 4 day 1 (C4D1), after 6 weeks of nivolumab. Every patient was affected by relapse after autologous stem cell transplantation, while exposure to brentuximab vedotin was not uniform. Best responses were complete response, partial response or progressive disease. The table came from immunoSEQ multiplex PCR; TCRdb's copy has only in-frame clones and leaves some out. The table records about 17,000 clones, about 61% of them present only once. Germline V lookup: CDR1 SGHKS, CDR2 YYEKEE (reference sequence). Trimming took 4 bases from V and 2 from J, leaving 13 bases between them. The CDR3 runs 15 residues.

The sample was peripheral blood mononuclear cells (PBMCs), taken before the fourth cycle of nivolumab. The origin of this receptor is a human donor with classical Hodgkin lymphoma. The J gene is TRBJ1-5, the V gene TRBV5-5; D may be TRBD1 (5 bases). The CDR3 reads CASSPGGEGNQPQHF. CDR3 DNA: TGTGCCAGCAGCCCTGGGGGGGAAGGCAATCAGCCCCAGCATTTT.